Listed here are 30 T cell receptor beta chains from one sample, sequenced in a study of T cells after posttransplantation cyclophosphamide. TCRdb's table, derived via immunoSEQ multiplex PCR, lists solely in-frame clones and lacks some. This sample carries tens of thousands of clones, around 93% of them seen once, and the ten largest clones take approximately 2.7%. Sequenced input: PBMCs. The source is a woman between 25 and 40 years old in good health and a related stem cell transplant donor.

The rearrangement links TRBV30 to TRBJ1-3, with TRBD1 as a possible D gene (5 bases). Trimming removed 0 bases from V and 0 bases from J, with 9 bases in between. This CDR3 has 15 residues. Germline V gives CDR1 GTSNPN, CDR2 SVGIG (reference sequence). The CDR3 protein is CAWSVRGSSGNTIYF. The CDR3 DNA follows: TGTGCCTGGAGTGTACGGGGGAGCTCTGGAAACACCATATATTTT.

This chain uses TRBV4-2 with TRBJ1-2; D remains ambiguous. The V and J ends lost 0 bases and 8 bases respectively, with 7 bases between them. CDR1 is LGHNA and CDR2 is YNFKEQ in the germline V gene. CDR3 size: 12 residues. The CDR3 reads CASSQDLEGYTF. CDR3 in DNA: TGTGCCAGCAGCCAAGATTTAGAGGGCTACACCTTC.

The V call is TRBV19, the J call TRBJ2-7, with 11 bases identical to TRBD1. CDR1 is LNHDA and CDR2 is SQIVND in the germline V gene (reference sequence). With 6 bases clipped from V and 4 bases from J, the junction kept 5 bases outside the gene matches. There are 14 residues in the CDR3. The CDR3 DNA follows: TGTGCCAGTAGGAGGACAGGGGGCATTTACGAGCAGTACTTC. It specifies CASRRTGGIYEQYF. Based on the CDR3 plus reference TRBV19 and TRBJ2-7, the full variable domain is DGGITQSPKYLFRKEGQNVTLSCEQNLNHDAMYWYRQDPGQGLRLIYYSQIVNDFQKGDIAEGYSVSREKKESFPLTVTSAQKNPTAFYLCASRRTGGIYEQYFGPGTRLTVT.

The chain has TRBV21-1 and TRBJ2-1; TRBD2, the table's D call, lacks a check against the DNA. TRBV21-1 is listed as a pseudogene. This CDR3 is 14 amino acids long. CDR3 in DNA: TGTGCCAGCAGCAAAACGGGGAGACGGGATGAGCAGTTCTTC. This sequence encodes CASSKTGRRDEQFF.

This clone was observed once. The J gene is TRBJ1-1, the V gene TRBV6-1; D may be TRBD1 (5 bases). The CDR3 is 14 residues long. In germline, CDR1 is MNHNS, CDR2 SASEGT. Trimming stripped 8 bases from V and 1 base from J, with 14 bases between. For the CDR3, the DNA is TGTGCCAGCCTTACGGGGCGGGAGAACACTGAAGCTTTCTTT. Translation gives CASLTGRENTEAFF.

The V and J genes are TRBV9 and TRBJ1-5, with a weak D call TRBD1 (5 bases). V lost 1 base to trimming and J lost 1 base, with 9 bases between them. Germline V gives CDR1 SGDLS, CDR2 YYNGEE. The CDR3 has 15 amino acids. CDR3 residues: CASSVSGLSNQPQHF. CDR3 coding DNA: TGTGCCAGCAGCGTATCAGGGTTGAGCAATCAGCCCCAGCATTTT. Together with reference TRBV9 and TRBJ1-5, the CDR3 gives the full variable domain: DSGVTQTPKHLITATGQRVTLRCSPRSGDLSVYWYQQSLDQGLQFLIQYYNGEERAKGNILERFSAQQFPDLHSELNLSSLELGDSALYFCASSVSGLSNQPQHFGDGTRLSIL.

Here the CDR3 reads CASGLVAFELGAEYPYEQYF. The CDR3, as DNA: TGTGCTAGTGGTTTGGTAGCCTTTGAGCTCGGAGCCGAGTACCCTTACGAGCAGTACTTC. The V gene is TRBV12-5, the J gene TRBJ2-7; D ambiguous. V lost 0 bases and J 4 bases, leaving 28 bases between the germline ends. Germline CDR1 and CDR2: LGHNT and FRNRAP. The CDR3 sequence is 20 residues long.

This clone appeared once. The chain has TRBV7-2 and TRBJ1-5; 7 positions match TRBD1. The CDR3 is 16 residues long. Trimming cost V 5 bases and J 1 base; bases outside gene matches: 8. Germline lookup yields CDR1 SGHTA and CDR2 FQGNSA. The CDR3: CASSVDRDLSNQPQHF. For the CDR3, the DNA is TGTGCCAGCAGCGTAGACAGGGATTTAAGCAATCAGCCCCAGCATTTT.

The sample holds one count of this clone. This sequence joins TRBV2 and TRBJ1-2; 7 positions agree with TRBD1. Per germline, CDR1 SNHLY and CDR2 FYNNEI. This CDR3 region has 13 residues. The junction had 3 bases not matched to a gene; V was cut back by 4 bases and J by 4 bases. CDR3 in amino acids: CASSVGGFYGYTF. The CDR3 DNA follows: TGTGCCAGCAGTGTAGGGGGCTTCTATGGCTACACCTTC.

The J gene is TRBJ2-1, the V gene TRBV7-9; D possibly corresponds to TRBD2 (7 bases). The ends were cut back, 5 bases at V and 4 bases at J, with 18 bases in the middle. Per germline, CDR1 SEHNR and CDR2 FQNEAQ (reference sequence). The CDR3 sequence is 16 residues long. Here the CDR3 reads CASSPRWGGQYNEQFF. In nucleotides, the CDR3 is TGTGCCAGCAGCCCCCGCTGGGGGGGACAATACAATGAGCAGTTCTTC.

The V and J genes are TRBV30 and TRBJ2-7, with D hard to call. Per the germline V gene, CDR1 is GTSNPN and CDR2 is SVGIG (reference sequence). There are 13 residues in the CDR3. Trimming cost V 4 bases and J 4 bases, with 14 bases left between them. CDR3 sequence: CAWKHPPLYEQYF. In DNA form, the CDR3 reads TGTGCCTGGAAACACCCGCCACTATACGAGCAGTACTTC.

The CDR3 sequence: CASSLGVPPAKNIQYF. Written as DNA, the CDR3 is TGTGCCAGCAGCTTAGGAGTCCCCCCGGCCAAAAACATTCAGTACTTC. The V gene is TRBV7-2, the J gene TRBJ2-4; D unclear. The CDR3 covers 16 residues. The V gene's germline CDR1 is SGHTA and CDR2 FQGNSA. With 1 base removed from V and 1 base from J, the gap between germline ends came to 11 bases.

This chain links TRBV28 with TRBJ1-2, with D tentatively TRBD1 (6 bases). Looked up from germline, CDR1 is MDHEN and CDR2 is SYDVKM. Trimming pared 4 bases from V and 4 bases from J, leaving 16 bases between. The CDR3 is made up of 15 amino acids. The CDR3: CASSSGAGEVYGYTF. The CDR3 DNA sequence: TGTGCCAGCAGTTCGGGGGCAGGGGAAGTCTATGGCTACACCTTC.

The chain joins TRBV7-3 to TRBJ2-4; D may be TRBD1 or TRBD2 (6 bases each). The length of the CDR3 is 14 residues. The germline V gene has CDR1 SGHTA and CDR2 FQGTGA. V lost 0 bases to trimming and J lost 6 bases, with 9 bases between them. The CDR3 here is CASSLTGGANIQYF. CDR3 nucleotides: TGTGCCAGCAGCTTAACCGGGGGCGCAAACATTCAGTACTTC.

The V and J genes are TRBV12-5 and TRBJ1-2; TRBD1 agrees at 8 bases. V was clipped by 0 bases and J by 4 bases; unmatched bases: 13. From germline, CDR1 is LGHNT and CDR2 FRNRAP. There are 18 residues in the CDR3. Written as DNA, the CDR3 is TGTGCTAGTGGTTTGGTAATTGTAGGCAGGGGGCGCCCCTATGGCTACACCTTC. It specifies CASGLVIVGRGRPYGYTF.

This clone was detected once. V is TRBV7-2 and J is TRBJ2-7; D remains ambiguous. The CDR3 contains 14 residues. V was pared by 2 bases and J by 5 bases, with 13 bases between. Germline CDR1 reads SGHTA; CDR2 reads FQGNSA. CDR3 amino acids: CASSLLLITNEQYF. CDR3 in DNA: TGTGCCAGCAGCTTATTATTGATCACCAACGAGCAGTACTTC.

The rearrangement links TRBV6-5 to TRBJ1-2; TRBD1 agrees at 9 bases. The CDR3 consists of 14 residues. Per the germline V gene, CDR1 is MNHEY and CDR2 is SVGAGI. V was pared by 5 bases and J by 4 bases, with 5 bases of the junction left unmatched. The CDR3 spells CASSRDREGYGYTF. Written as DNA, the CDR3 is TGTGCCAGCAGTAGGGACAGGGAAGGCTATGGCTACACCTTC.

This rearrangement joins TRBV5-1 to TRBJ2-3, with 9 bases that match TRBD2. The trim removed 4 bases at V and 4 bases at J, leaving 10 bases unmatched. CDR3 size: 16 residues. Germline V gene lookup returns CDR1 SGHRS and CDR2 YFSETQ. The CDR3 DNA reads TGCGCCAGCAGCCTGGAAGCGGGGGGTCTATCAGATACGCAGTATTTT. Translating it yields CASSLEAGGLSDTQYF.

The V and J genes are TRBV5-1 and TRBJ1-2; TRBD1 might be the D (6 bases). The CDR3 has 15 amino acids. Trimming left V 0 bases short and J 3 bases short, with 12 bases between. Germline V gene data show CDR1 as SGHRS and CDR2 as YFSETQ. CDR3 protein: CASSLATGGDYGYTF. CDR3 in DNA: TGCGCCAGCAGCTTGGCGACAGGCGGGGACTATGGCTACACCTTC.

The V and J genes are TRBV5-4 and TRBJ2-7; perhaps TRBD2 as D (6 bases). This CDR3 comprises 14 residues. Germline CDR1 reads SGHNT; CDR2 reads YYREEE (reference sequence). Trimming left V 4 bases short and J 2 bases short, with 13 bases between. CDR3 DNA sequence: TGTGCCAGCAGCCCTGGGGGGAAGACCTACGAGCAGTACTTC. Translated: CASSPGGKTYEQYF.

The chain carries TRBV19 and TRBJ1-2; perhaps TRBD1 as D (6 bases). The ends were cut back, 2 bases at V and 4 bases at J, with 14 bases in the middle. The CDR3 spans 15 residues. CDR1 is LNHDA, CDR2 SQIVND, per germline (reference sequence). The CDR3 DNA is TGTGCCAGTAGTATAACACAGGGAGGGAGCTATGGCTACACCTTC. Its translation is CASSITQGGSYGYTF. Supplemented by reference TRBV19 and TRBJ1-2, the full variable domain reads DGGITQSPKYLFRKEGQNVTLSCEQNLNHDAMYWYRQDPGQGLRLIYYSQIVNDFQKGDIAEGYSVSREKKESFPLTVTSAQKNPTAFYLCASSITQGGSYGYTFGSGTRLTVV.

J is TRBJ2-4 and V is TRBV5-1; weak D call: TRBD2 (5 bases). V was clipped by 0 bases and J by 11 bases, with 9 bases between them. From germline, CDR1 is SGHRS and CDR2 YFSETQ. The CDR3 is made up of 12 amino acids. In DNA, the CDR3 is TGCGCCAGCAGCTTGGGACTCGGGGTTCAGTACTTC. This encodes CASSLGLGVQYF.

The chain recombines TRBV30 with TRBJ1-5; D might be TRBD1 (6 bases). The CDR3 is 13 amino acids. Germline V gene lookup returns CDR1 GTSNPN and CDR2 SVGIG (reference sequence). V dropped 3 bases and J dropped 6 bases, with 12 bases sitting between them. For the CDR3, the DNA is TGTGCCTGGAGCGGTGACAGGCGTCAGCCCCAGCATTTT. Translating it yields CAWSGDRRQPQHF. The complete variable domain, with remaining parts taken from reference TRBV30 and TRBJ1-5, reads SQTIHQWPATLVQPVGSPLSLECTVEGTSNPNLYWYRQAAGRGLQLLFYSVGIGQISSEVPQNLSASRPQDRQFILSSKKLLLSDSGFYLCAWSGDRRQPQHFGDGTRLSIL.

This clone has just one count. The rearrangement links TRBV5-1 to TRBJ1-2; D uncertain. V lost 0 bases and J 4 bases, leaving 19 bases between the germline ends. CDR3 length: 17 amino acids. Germline assignment: CDR1 SGHRS and CDR2 YFSETQ. CDR3 amino acids: CASSLAVGGVSVYGYTF. The CDR3 nucleotides are TGCGCCAGCAGCTTGGCCGTGGGAGGCGTCAGCGTCTATGGCTACACCTTC.

The chain carries TRBV7-9 and TRBJ2-5; D might be TRBD1 (5 bases). This CDR3 has 15 amino acids. Germline CDR1 SEHNR, CDR2 FQNEAQ (reference sequence). The V and J ends lost 5 bases and 2 bases respectively, with 15 bases between them. CDR3: CASSRLTGLQETQYF. DNA of the CDR3: TGTGCCAGCAGCCGTCTCACAGGCCTACAAGAGACCCAGTACTTC. The variable domain in full, with the rest retrieved from reference TRBV7-9 and TRBJ2-5, is DTGVSQNPRHKITKRGQNVTFRCDPISEHNRLYWYRQTLGQGPEFLTYFQNEAQLEKSRLLSDRFSAERPKGSFSTLEIQRTEQGDSAMYLCASSRLTGLQETQYFGPGTRLLVL.

The gene calls are TRBV9 and TRBJ1-3; D ambiguous. Trimming shortened V by 0 bases and J by 4 bases, and 14 bases separated the two germline ends. The CDR3 runs 16 residues. The V gene's germline CDR1 is SGDLS and CDR2 YYNGEE. CDR3 in DNA: TGTGCCAGCAGCGTAGGACACATTCCGAGGGGAAACACCATATATTTT. It encodes CASSVGHIPRGNTIYF. Combining the CDR3 with reference TRBV9 and TRBJ1-3 gives the whole variable domain DSGVTQTPKHLITATGQRVTLRCSPRSGDLSVYWYQQSLDQGLQFLIQYYNGEERAKGNILERFSAQQFPDLHSELNLSSLELGDSALYFCASSVGHIPRGNTIYFGEGSWLTVV.

This clone has just one count. This sequence joins TRBV6-1 and TRBJ2-1; 9 bases line up with TRBD1. Germline values: CDR1 MNHNS, CDR2 SASEGT. V lost 4 bases, J lost 7 bases, and 8 bases stayed unmatched. The CDR3 runs 15 residues. CDR3 sequence reads: CASSVRDRAWNEQFF. CDR3 DNA: TGTGCCAGCAGTGTCCGGGACAGGGCTTGGAATGAGCAGTTCTTC.

The gene calls are TRBV27 and TRBJ1-2; no reliable D call. CDR3 size: 13 residues. The V gene lost 6 bases and the J gene lost 8 bases, with 16 bases spanning the gap. In germline, CDR1 is MNHEY, CDR2 SMNVEV (reference sequence). The CDR3 DNA reads as TGTGCCAGCAGATTACTGGGTGACTGGGGCTACACCTTC. Protein product: CASRLLGDWGYTF.

The chain recombines TRBV7-2 with TRBJ2-7, with 7 positions matching TRBD1. Looked up from germline, CDR1 is SGHTA and CDR2 is FQGNSA. V shed 1 base, J shed 4 bases, and the junction held 7 bases outside the gene matches. The CDR3 covers 15 residues. CDR3 loop: CASSLGTGEGYEQYF. For the CDR3, the DNA is TGTGCCAGCAGCTTAGGGACAGGTGAGGGATACGAGCAGTACTTC.

V usage is TRBV15 and J usage is TRBJ2-5; TRBD2 is a possible D gene (6 bases). Trimming shortened V by 0 bases and J by 5 bases, and 16 bases separated the two germline ends. The CDR3 runs 16 residues. CDR1 is LNHNV and CDR2 is YYDKDF in the germline V gene (reference sequence). CDR3: CATSRDQFGEAETQYF. The CDR3, as DNA: TGTGCCACCAGCAGAGATCAGTTCGGGGAGGCGGAGACCCAGTACTTC.